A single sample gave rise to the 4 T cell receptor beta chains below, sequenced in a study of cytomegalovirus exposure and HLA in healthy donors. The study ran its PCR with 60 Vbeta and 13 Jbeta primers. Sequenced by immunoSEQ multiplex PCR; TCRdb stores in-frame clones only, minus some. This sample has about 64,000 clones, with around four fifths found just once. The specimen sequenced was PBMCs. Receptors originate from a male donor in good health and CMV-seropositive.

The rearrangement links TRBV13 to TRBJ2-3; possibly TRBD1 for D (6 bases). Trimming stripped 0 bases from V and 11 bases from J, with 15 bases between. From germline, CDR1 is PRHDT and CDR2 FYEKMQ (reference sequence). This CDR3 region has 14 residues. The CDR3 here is CASSLGQGNKQQYF. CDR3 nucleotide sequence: TGTGCCAGCAGCTTAGGGCAGGGGAATAAACAGCAGTATTTT.

Here the CDR3 reads CASSWGQGKQYF. The DNA of the CDR3 is TGTGCCAGCAGTTGGGGACAGGGGAAGCAGTACTTC. V and J are TRBV27 and TRBJ2-7, with 10 bases lining up with TRBD1. Germline V gene data show CDR1 as MNHEY and CDR2 as SMNVEV (reference sequence). The CDR3 contains 12 residues. J was trimmed by 8 bases and V by 4 bases; bases with no gene match: 2.

CDR3 bases: TGCAGCGTCGAGGGGACAGGGGGCGGCTATGGCTACACCTTC. Amino acid sequence: CSVEGTGGGYGYTF. V usage is TRBV29-1 and J usage is TRBJ1-2, with TRBD1 identical over 12 bases. The CDR3 runs 14 residues. The V gene end was trimmed by 6 bases and the J gene end by 4 bases; junction bases not matched to a gene: 6. Germline V CDR1 and CDR2: SQVTM, ANQGSEA.

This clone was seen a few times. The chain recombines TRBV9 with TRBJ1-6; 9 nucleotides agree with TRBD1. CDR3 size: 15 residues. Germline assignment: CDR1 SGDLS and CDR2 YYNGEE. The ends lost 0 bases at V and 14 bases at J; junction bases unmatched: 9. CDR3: CASSVAGTGKKSLHF. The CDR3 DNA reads TGTGCCAGCAGCGTAGCCGGGACAGGGAAGAAGTCCCTCCACTTT.